The 3 T cell receptor beta chains in this list originate from one sample, sequenced in a study of blood T cell repertoires in COVID-19. Profiling relied on immunoSEQ multiplex PCR, and the TCRdb table lists in-frame clones only, not all of them. The sample holds under 300,000 clones; roughly nine tenths are singletons and the top ten take around 2%. Specimen: PBMCs or T cells enriched from blood (not recorded which). The receptors here all came from a woman aged 18-29 years who had recovered from COVID-19.

This clone was observed once. V is TRBV3-1 (or the pseudogene TRBV3-2) and J is TRBJ1-5; TRBD1 might be the D (5 bases). The CDR3 consists of 16 residues. CDR1 and CDR2 (germline): LGHDT, YNNKEL (reference sequence). The V end lost 1 base, the J end lost 4 bases, and 14 bases lay between the germline ends. The CDR3: CASSQGLGARNQPQHF. The DNA of the CDR3 is TGTGCCAGCAGCCAAGGTCTAGGGGCCCGGAATCAGCCCCAGCATTTT.

The J gene is TRBJ2-7, the V gene TRBV9, with 9 bases fitting TRBD2. Unmatched junction bases numbered 8, after V lost 4 bases and J lost 3 bases. Germline V lookup: CDR1 SGDLS, CDR2 YYNGEE. The CDR3 covers 15 residues. The CDR3 here is CASSPHLAGSYEQYF. DNA for the CDR3: TGTGCCAGCAGCCCCCACCTAGCGGGGAGCTACGAGCAGTACTTC. Full variable domain (outside the CDR3, taken from reference TRBV9 and TRBJ2-7): DSGVTQTPKHLITATGQRVTLRCSPRSGDLSVYWYQQSLDQGLQFLIQYYNGEERAKGNILERFSAQQFPDLHSELNLSSLELGDSALYFCASSPHLAGSYEQYFGPGTRLTVT.

This clone occurred once. The chain couples TRBV9 to TRBJ2-3; 10 bases are shared with TRBD2. The CDR3 covers 16 residues. Trimming removed 4 bases from V and 4 bases from J; junction bases left unmatched: 9. Germline V gene sequence: CDR1 SGDLS, CDR2 YYNGEE. CDR3 sequence reads: CASSTGLAAFPDTQYF. As DNA, the CDR3 is TGTGCCAGCAGCACTGGACTAGCGGCCTTCCCAGATACGCAGTATTTT.